One and the same sample provided the 9 T cell receptor beta chains below, sequenced in a study of T cell responses to AZD1222 COVID-19 vaccine. This table comes from immunoSEQ multiplex PCR, and its TCRdb copy is limited to in-frame clones, with some not included. The sample includes approximately 75,000 clones, around 90% of them seen just once. The sequences come from peripheral blood, collected 28 days after the second AZD1222 dose. The receptors here all came from an adult who received the AZD1222 COVID-19 vaccine.

This clone was counted a few times. CDR3 sequence: CASSPRDQSTDTQYF. CDR3 coding DNA: TGTGCCAGCAGCCCTCGGGACCAAAGCACAGATACGCAGTATTTT. The gene calls are TRBV9 and TRBJ2-3, with D perhaps matching TRBD1 or TRBD2 (5 bases each). Germline V lookup: CDR1 SGDLS, CDR2 YYNGEE. This CDR3 is 15 amino acids long. Between the trimmed V and J ends, which lost 4 bases and 0 bases, there was a span of 12 bases.

This clone was seen only a few times. The gene calls are TRBV14 and TRBJ2-1, with TRBD2 matching 8 bases. V trimming: 4 bases; J trimming: 4 bases; junction bases outside the gene matches: 9. From germline, CDR1 is SGHDN and CDR2 FVKESK. The CDR3 has 16 residues. The CDR3 DNA follows: TGTGCCAGCAGCCCCTCACGGGGGGGGATATACAATGAGCAGTTCTTC. This codes for CASSPSRGGIYNEQFF.

The chain is built from TRBV5-1 and TRBJ1-3, with 7 bases aligning to TRBD1. Germline V CDR1 and CDR2: SGHRS, YFSETQ. J lost 0 bases, V lost 4 bases, and 4 bases had no gene match. The CDR3 has 15 amino acids. In DNA form, the CDR3 reads TGCGCCAGCAGCAGGGGACAGTCCTCTGGAAACACCATATATTTT. Its translation: CASSRGQSSGNTIYF.

As DNA, the CDR3 is TGTGCCAGCAGAGAGGGAGGAACGAACACCGGGGAGCTGTTTTTT. This encodes CASREGGTNTGELFF. The genes are TRBV7-8 and TRBJ2-2; tentative D call: TRBD2 (6 bases). The V and J ends lost 6 bases and 0 bases respectively, with 11 bases between them. This CDR3 is built from 15 residues. From germline, CDR1 is SGHVS and CDR2 FQNEAQ.

This rearrangement joins TRBV25-1 to TRBJ1-1; perhaps TRBD1 as D (5 bases). V lost 2 bases to trimming and J lost 0 bases, with 13 bases between them. CDR1 is MGHDK, CDR2 SYGVNS, per germline. The CDR3 extends over 16 amino acids. Written as DNA, the CDR3 is TGTGCCAGCAGTGAAGGGGGACCGTTCATGAACACTGAAGCTTTCTTT. The encoded protein is CASSEGGPFMNTEAFF.

This clone occurred once. The gene calls are TRBV5-4 and TRBJ2-3; D is unresolved. V lost 7 bases to trimming and J lost 6 bases, with 12 bases between them. This CDR3 has 12 amino acids. The germline V gene has CDR1 SGHNT and CDR2 YYREEE (reference sequence). The CDR3 coding sequence is TGTGCCAGCGCCCAAAACTTGGATACGCAGTATTTT. Protein sequence: CASAQNLDTQYF. The whole variable domain, remainder taken from reference TRBV5-4 and TRBJ2-3, is ETGVTQSPTHLIKTRGQQVTLRCSSQSGHNTVSWYQQALGQGPQFIFQYYREEENGRGNFPPRFSGLQFPNYSSELNVNALELDDSALYLCASAQNLDTQYFGPGTRLTVL.

The chain links TRBV28 to TRBJ1-6; D unresolved. V shed 5 bases and J shed 7 bases, with 12 bases lying between them. Germline CDR1 and CDR2: MDHEN and SYDVKM. The CDR3 extends over 14 amino acids. CDR3 in DNA: TGTGCCAGCAGTCTTTCCTCGGCCAATTCACCCCTCCACTTT. Translated: CASSLSSANSPLHF.

The genes are TRBV5-4 and TRBJ2-1, with 10 bases aligning to TRBD2. The V gene's germline CDR1 is SGHNT and CDR2 YYREEE (reference sequence). Unmatched junction bases numbered 4, after V lost 4 bases and J lost 0 bases. The CDR3 extends over 16 amino acids. CDR3 sequence reads: CASSQTSGISYNEQFF. CDR3 in DNA: TGTGCCAGCAGCCAAACTAGCGGGATCTCCTACAATGAGCAGTTCTTC.

The genes are TRBV7-3 and TRBJ1-2, with D possibly being TRBD1 (6 bases). The germline gives CDR1 SGHTA, CDR2 FQGTGA. CDR3 size: 15 residues. The V gene lost 2 bases and the J gene lost 8 bases, with 18 bases spanning the gap. Here the CDR3 DNA reads TGTGCCAGCAGCTTAGACGGGGGCCTTCCAGGGGGCTACACCTTC. Translation: CASSLDGGLPGGYTF.